This T cell receptor beta chain was found in a study of CD8 T cells in ankylosing spondylitis. There are many counts of this clonotype. Its antigen is not known. This CDR3 has 14 amino acids. Germline V CDR1 and CDR2: LGHDT, YNNKEL (reference sequence). The germline V and J ends were trimmed by 4 bases and 5 bases, with 14 bases remaining between them. Study-wide findings and caveats: From matched ankylosing spondylitis synovial fluid, disease-linked clones were reportedly recovered at significantly enriched levels. Blood from ankylosing spondylitis patients appeared to carry a characteristic roughly eight-variant TCR beta motif.

TCRdb reprocessed the 5' RACE reads with MiXCR, giving one entry per CDR3 protein. This sample has 300,000 to 350,000 distinct CDR3 sequences, with roughly 14% found just once. The sequence derives from a male donor with ankylosing spondylitis or in good health (not recorded which). This chain links TRBV3-1 with TRBJ1-1; D not resolved. The sample consisted of blood, either unsorted or a sorted T cell fraction (not recorded which). The DNA for the CDR3 is TGTGCCAGCAGCCTTAGTGGGATACGGACTGAAGCTTTCTTT. This sequence encodes CASSLSGIRTEAFF.